The 10 T cell receptor beta chains listed next were all sequenced from one sample in a study of blood T cell repertoires in COVID-19. Here immunoSEQ multiplex PCR was the method, and the copy in TCRdb shows in-frame clones only, minus some. The data show approximately 240,000 clones, with just under 85% seen just once and more than 6% held by the top ten. Sequenced material: peripheral blood. These receptors all come from a woman aged 55-70 years with active or convalescent COVID-19.

The chain is built from TRBV5-1 and TRBJ2-5; TRBD2 agrees at 7 bases. CDR1 is SGHRS and CDR2 is YFSETQ in the germline V gene. The junction had 10 bases not matched to a gene; V was cut back by 0 bases and J by 5 bases. This CDR3 is 16 amino acids long. DNA of the CDR3: TGCGCCAGCAGCTTGGCTTTCGAGCGGGGCGCGGAGACCCAGTACTTC. Translation gives CASSLAFERGAETQYF. The whole variable domain, remainder taken from reference TRBV5-1 and TRBJ2-5, is KAGVTQTPRYLIKTRGQQVTLSCSPISGHRSVSWYQQTPGQGLQFLFEYFSETQRNKGNFPGRFSGRQFSNSRSEMNVSTLELGDSALYLCASSLAFERGAETQYFGPGTRLLVL.

The V and J genes are TRBV3-1 (or the pseudogene TRBV3-2) and TRBJ1-5; D remains unclear. CDR1 and CDR2 (germline): LGHDT, YNNKEL (reference sequence). The length of the CDR3 is 15 residues. Trimming left V 0 bases short and J 4 bases short, with 10 bases between. CDR3 loop: CASSQDARGNQPQHF. The CDR3 bases are TGTGCCAGCAGCCAAGATGCTCGGGGTAATCAGCCCCAGCATTTT.

The chain couples TRBV6-5 to TRBJ1-1; 7 nucleotides line up with TRBD1. V lost 5 bases, J lost 1 base, and 7 bases stayed unmatched. Germline V gene sequence: CDR1 MNHEY, CDR2 SVGAGI. CDR3 length: 15 amino acids. The CDR3 region has the DNA TGTGCCAGCAGTCGGACAGGCCAATCGAACACTGAAGCTTTCTTT. Translation: CASSRTGQSNTEAFF.

The chain employs TRBV7-9 and TRBJ1-4, with 9 nucleotides matching TRBD1. The V segment lost 5 bases and the J segment 8 bases; nucleotides outside the gene matches: 6. Germline values: CDR1 SEHNR, CDR2 FQNEAQ (reference sequence). The CDR3 has 14 amino acids. The CDR3 is CASSPGQGGEKLFF. CDR3 DNA sequence: TGTGCCAGCAGCCCGGGACAGGGTGGAGAAAAACTGTTTTTT.

The chain couples TRBV4-1 to TRBJ1-1, with a tentative D call TRBD1 (5 bases). CDR1 is MGHRA, CDR2 YSYEKL, per germline. V shed 1 base and J shed 0 bases, with 6 bases lying between them. The CDR3 loop spans 14 amino acids. CDR3 amino acids: CASSQGQLNTEAFF. DNA of the CDR3: TGCGCCAGCAGCCAAGGACAGTTGAACACTGAAGCTTTCTTT.

The rearrangement joins TRBV19 to TRBJ2-1, with TRBD1 matching 9 bases. V was clipped by 5 bases and J by 8 bases; unmatched bases: 13. The CDR3 contains 16 residues. Germline V CDR1 and CDR2: LNHDA, SQIVND (reference sequence). The CDR3 DNA reads as TGTGCCAGTAGTCCCAGGGACGGGACAGGGCGACATGAGCAGTTCTTC. It translates to CASSPRDGTGRHEQFF. The variable domain in full, with the rest retrieved from reference TRBV19 and TRBJ2-1, is DGGITQSPKYLFRKEGQNVTLSCEQNLNHDAMYWYRQDPGQGLRLIYYSQIVNDFQKGDIAEGYSVSREKKESFPLTVTSAQKNPTAFYLCASSPRDGTGRHEQFFGPGTRLTVL.

The chain couples TRBV5-4 to TRBJ2-7; 10 bases match TRBD2. Germline CDR1 is SGHNT and CDR2 is YYREEE (reference sequence). The ends lost 4 bases at V and 2 bases at J; junction bases unmatched: 3. The CDR3 consists of 14 residues. Here the CDR3 reads CASSVGLAAYEQYF. CDR3 bases: TGTGCCAGCAGCGTAGGACTAGCGGCCTACGAGCAGTACTTC.

The rearrangement uses TRBV10-2 and TRBJ2-5, with 7 nucleotides matching TRBD2. After removal of 0 bases from V and 3 bases from J, the junction contained 7 bases not matched to a gene. Germline values: CDR1 WSHSY, CDR2 SAAADI. This CDR3 contains 16 residues. The CDR3 region is CASSESRGLPKETQYF. CDR3 in DNA: TGCGCCAGCAGTGAGTCGCGGGGGTTGCCGAAAGAGACCCAGTACTTC.

The rearrangement joins TRBV11-3 to TRBJ2-1; the D is unclear. The germline V gene has CDR1 SGHNT and CDR2 YENEEA. The CDR3 sequence is 12 residues long. V lost 3 bases, J lost 7 bases, and 7 bases lay in between. CDR3 amino acids: CASSLFPNEQFF. DNA for the CDR3: TGTGCCAGCAGCTTGTTCCCTAATGAGCAGTTCTTC.

The chain couples TRBV5-1 to TRBJ2-2; 11 positions match TRBD2. Germline loops: CDR1 SGHRS, CDR2 YFSETQ. V dropped 4 bases and J dropped 4; count of bases not matched to a gene: 12. The CDR3 is made up of 18 amino acids. CDR3 bases: TGCGCCAGCAGCATGGGACTAGCGGATCCGGTAGGCACCGGGGAGCTGTTTTTT. Translating it yields CASSMGLADPVGTGELFF.